This T cell receptor (beta chain) was identified during a study of pediatric ulcerative colitis. Each sample received Survey-level depth of up to 500,000 reads. Sequencing used immunoSEQ multiplex PCR; TCRdb keeps in-frame clones, though not all of them. The table includes about 1,400 clones, 85% to 90% detected once. Germline trimming cut 1 base from V and 2 bases from J; bases unmatched to any gene: 15. The germline gives CDR1 SGHDT, CDR2 YYEEEE. CDR3 size: 19 residues. Only a few counts were recorded for this clone. Ulcerative colitis patients received no immunosuppressive medication before the diagnostic colonoscopy.

Sequencing was carried out using blood. The receptor's source is a boy between 5 and 17 years old with severe ulcerative colitis. The V call is TRBV5-6, the J call TRBJ2-7, with TRBD1 identical over 10 bases. DNA for the CDR3: TGTGCCAGCAGCTTGATAGGGGGGACAGGGGCCTTTCCAACCTACGAGCAGTACTTC. Protein: CASSLIGGTGAFPTYEQYF.